This T cell receptor (beta chain) emerged from a study of post-analysis software for immune sequencing data (dated by TCRdb to the mid-2010s). Looking at the study overall: Recorded disease courses included relapsing-remitting, secondary progressive and progressive-relapsing multiple sclerosis, with some patients lacking subtype annotation. The patient repertoires were set against eleven to twelve previously published healthy control repertoires from donors whose ages ranged from roughly 6 to 27 years. A subset of samples was prepared in parallel using single-end sample barcoding, then pooled and co-amplified after Illumina adapter ligation.

The count of this clonotype is one. The clone's antigen remains unknown. Base-call qualities are not available, and no considerably larger clone is one nucleotide away. Findings and caveats that apply to the study as a whole: When samples were clustered directly using the F measure, samples prepared in the same batch co-clustered strongly, which prompted a batch-effect correction. The multiple sclerosis patient group was slightly younger than the control group. Significantly lower normalized Chao1 diversity was found in multiple sclerosis patients than in controls, suggesting substantial peripheral T-cell clonal expansion. About five TRBV segments, including TRBV5-6, TRBV5-1 and TRBV20-1, were significantly more frequent in patients than controls.

CDR1 and CDR2 are read off the germline V gene (reference sequence) as MNHEY and SMNVEV. Cut back by 3 bases and 2 bases, the V and J ends lie 14 bases apart. The CDR3 spans 15 residues, from the cysteine through the phenylalanine. Only the CDR3 part of the read is kept: 45 bases, read in frame from the first base. To demonstrate the VDJtools post-analysis software, TCR beta repertoires were profiled from the peripheral blood of more than ten young patients with multiple sclerosis. The multiple sclerosis patients were children and adolescents between roughly 6 and 17 years of age. Libraries were prepared through PCR. For sequencing, an Illumina HiSeq 2500 was employed. Unique molecular identifiers were incorporated into TCR beta cDNA libraries to reduce PCR and sequencing biases. Approximately 500,000 cDNA molecules were obtained for every 1 to 10 million input T cells, so each molecule roughly corresponded to one T cell. The patient libraries were prepared and sequenced using the same protocol as the earlier healthy control dataset. Samples belonging to the same batch were prepared together, multiplexed and sequenced on a shared HiSeq lane. Per the original workflow: Raw barcoded reads were processed with MIGEC, discarding single-read molecular identifier groups before consensus assembly and CDR3 extraction. VDJtools was used for post-analysis of the clonotype tables, with diversity normalized by down-sampling every dataset to the smallest sample size. In repertoire overlap clustering, CDR3 amino acid sequences, but not nucleotide sequences, were matched to correct batch-related cross-sample contamination. The raw public data were reprocessed by TCRdb itself: fastp quality trimming at Q25, MiXCR clonotype calling, in-frame beta chains only. Under each unique CDR3 protein, matching rows form one entry showing the most common genes and DNA. These V and J calls derive from TCRdb rather than the authors' analysis. This sample lists almost 700,000 distinct CDR3 sequences; 55% to 70% were detected once. About 11% of the sample goes to the ten largest clones.

Recombination connected TRBV27 to TRBJ2-7; the D call could be TRBD1 or TRBD2, with each sharing 5 bases. The TCR originated in a girl aged 2-10 years with multiple sclerosis. The specimen was blood. The nucleotides read TGTGCCAGCAGTTTGTCCGGGACGTCAACCTACGAGCAGTACTTC. This is translated as CASSLSGTSTYEQYF.